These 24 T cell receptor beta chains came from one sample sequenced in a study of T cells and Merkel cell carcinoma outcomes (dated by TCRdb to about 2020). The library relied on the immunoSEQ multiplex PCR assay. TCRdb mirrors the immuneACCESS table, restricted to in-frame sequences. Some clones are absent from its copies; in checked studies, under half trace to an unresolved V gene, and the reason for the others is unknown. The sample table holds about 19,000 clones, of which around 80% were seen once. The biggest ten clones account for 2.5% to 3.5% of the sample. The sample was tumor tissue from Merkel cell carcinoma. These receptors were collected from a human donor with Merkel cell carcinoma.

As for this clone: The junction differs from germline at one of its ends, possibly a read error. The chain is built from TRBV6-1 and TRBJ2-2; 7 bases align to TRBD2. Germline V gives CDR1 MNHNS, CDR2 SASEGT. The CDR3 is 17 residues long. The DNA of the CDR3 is TGTGCCAGCAGTGAAGCGCTCGGGGGGAGGGTTTCCGGAGAGCTGTTTTTT. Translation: CASSEALGGRVSGELFF.

The CDR3 is CASSAAEEAFF. CDR3 sequence (DNA): TGCGCCAGCAGCGCTGCAGAAGAAGCTTTCTTT. The chain recombines TRBV5-1 with TRBJ1-1, with no clear D. Germline assignment: CDR1 SGHRS and CDR2 YFSETQ. This CDR3 contains 11 residues. Trimming took off 4 bases at V and 8 bases at J, with 9 bases between the two ends.

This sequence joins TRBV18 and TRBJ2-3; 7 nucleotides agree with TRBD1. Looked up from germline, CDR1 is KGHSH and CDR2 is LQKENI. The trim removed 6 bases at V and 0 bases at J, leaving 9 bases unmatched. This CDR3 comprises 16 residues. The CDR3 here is CASSTGSSLSTDTQYF. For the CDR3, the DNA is TGTGCCAGCTCGACAGGGAGCTCCCTTAGCACAGATACGCAGTATTTT.

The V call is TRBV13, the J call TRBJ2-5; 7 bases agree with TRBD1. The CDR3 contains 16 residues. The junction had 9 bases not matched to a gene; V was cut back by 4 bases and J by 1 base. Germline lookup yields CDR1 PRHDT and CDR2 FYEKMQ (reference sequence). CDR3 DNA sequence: TGTGCCAGCAGCTCGGCCCACAGACAGGGCCAAGAGACCCAGTACTTC. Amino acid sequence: CASSSAHRQGQETQYF.

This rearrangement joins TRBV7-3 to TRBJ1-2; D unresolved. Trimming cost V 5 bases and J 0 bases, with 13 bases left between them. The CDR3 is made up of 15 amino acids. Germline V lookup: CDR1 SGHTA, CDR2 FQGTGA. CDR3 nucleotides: TGTGCCAGCAGCCACATCGACAAAGCTAACTATGGCTACACCTTC. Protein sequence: CASSHIDKANYGYTF.

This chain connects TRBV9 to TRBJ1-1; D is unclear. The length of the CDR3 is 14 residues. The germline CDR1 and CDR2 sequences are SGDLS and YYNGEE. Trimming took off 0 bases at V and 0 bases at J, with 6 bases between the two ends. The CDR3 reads CASSVDAVNTEAFF. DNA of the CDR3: TGTGCCAGCAGCGTAGACGCGGTGAACACTGAAGCTTTCTTT.

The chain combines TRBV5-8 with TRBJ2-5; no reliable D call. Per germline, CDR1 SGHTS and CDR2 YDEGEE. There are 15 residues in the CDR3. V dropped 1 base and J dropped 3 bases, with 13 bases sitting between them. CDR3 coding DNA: TGTGCCAGCAGCTTGTTTTGGGCCGTTAAAGAGACCCAGTACTTC. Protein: CASSLFWAVKETQYF.

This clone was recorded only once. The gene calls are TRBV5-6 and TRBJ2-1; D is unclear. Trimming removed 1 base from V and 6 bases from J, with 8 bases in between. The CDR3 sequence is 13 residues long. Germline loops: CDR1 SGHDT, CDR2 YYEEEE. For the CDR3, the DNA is TGTGCCAGCAGCTTGTCTCCTTCCAATGAGCAGTTCTTC. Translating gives CASSLSPSNEQFF. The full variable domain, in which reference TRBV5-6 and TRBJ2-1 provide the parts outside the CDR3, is DAGVTQSPTHLIKTRGQQVTLRCSPKSGHDTVSWYQQALGQGPQFIFQYYEEEERQRGNFPDRFSGHQFPNYSSELNVNALLLGDSALYLCASSLSPSNEQFFGPGTRLTVL.

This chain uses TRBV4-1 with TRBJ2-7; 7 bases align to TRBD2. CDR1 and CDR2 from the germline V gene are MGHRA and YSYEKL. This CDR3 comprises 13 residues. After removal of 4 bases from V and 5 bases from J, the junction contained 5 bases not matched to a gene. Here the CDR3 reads CASSLGLGHEQYF. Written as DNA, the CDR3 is TGCGCCAGCAGCCTAGGACTAGGCCACGAGCAGTACTTC.

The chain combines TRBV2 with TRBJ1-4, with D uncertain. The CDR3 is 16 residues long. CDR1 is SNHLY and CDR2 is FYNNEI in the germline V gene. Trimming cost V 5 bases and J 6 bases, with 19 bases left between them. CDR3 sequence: CASSTRPSGPDEKLFF. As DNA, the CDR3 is TGTGCCAGCAGTACTAGACCCTCCGGCCCGGATGAAAAACTGTTTTTT.

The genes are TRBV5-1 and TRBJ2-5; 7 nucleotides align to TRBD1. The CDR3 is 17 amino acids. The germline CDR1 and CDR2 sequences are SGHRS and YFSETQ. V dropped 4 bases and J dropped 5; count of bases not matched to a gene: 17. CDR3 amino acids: CASSLEGSTGTMETQYF. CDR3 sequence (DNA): TGCGCCAGCAGCCTCGAGGGCTCGACAGGGACGATGGAGACCCAGTACTTC. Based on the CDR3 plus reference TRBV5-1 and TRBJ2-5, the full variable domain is KAGVTQTPRYLIKTRGQQVTLSCSPISGHRSVSWYQQTPGQGLQFLFEYFSETQRNKGNFPGRFSGRQFSNSRSEMNVSTLELGDSALYLCASSLEGSTGTMETQYFGPGTRLLVL.

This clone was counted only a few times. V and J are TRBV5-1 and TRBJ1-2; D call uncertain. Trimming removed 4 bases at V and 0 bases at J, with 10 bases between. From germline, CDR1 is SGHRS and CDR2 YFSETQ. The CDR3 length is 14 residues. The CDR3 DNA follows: TGCGCCAGCAGCCTAATTCTAGCTAACTATGGCTACACCTTC. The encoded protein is CASSLILANYGYTF.

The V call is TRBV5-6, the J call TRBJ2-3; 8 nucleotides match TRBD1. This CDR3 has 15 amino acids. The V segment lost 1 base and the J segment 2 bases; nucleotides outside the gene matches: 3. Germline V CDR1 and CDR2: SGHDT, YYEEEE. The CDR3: CASSLWTGYTDTQYF. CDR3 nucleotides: TGTGCCAGCAGCTTGTGGACAGGGTACACAGATACGCAGTATTTT.

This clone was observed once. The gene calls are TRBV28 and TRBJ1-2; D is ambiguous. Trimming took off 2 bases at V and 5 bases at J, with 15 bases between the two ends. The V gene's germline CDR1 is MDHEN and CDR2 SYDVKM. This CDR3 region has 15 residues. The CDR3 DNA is TGTGCCAGCAGTTTAAGTTCCCGGCAGGCTTATGGCTACACCTTC. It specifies CASSLSSRQAYGYTF.

Written as DNA, the CDR3 is TGCAGCGGTACAGGGGGCTCCACCGGGGAGCTGTTTTTT. It specifies CSGTGGSTGELFF. The chain has TRBV29-1 and TRBJ2-2; 9 nucleotides line up with TRBD1. The ends lost 7 bases at V and 4 bases at J; junction bases unmatched: 4. This CDR3 region has 13 residues. Germline CDR1 SQVTM, CDR2 ANQGSEA.

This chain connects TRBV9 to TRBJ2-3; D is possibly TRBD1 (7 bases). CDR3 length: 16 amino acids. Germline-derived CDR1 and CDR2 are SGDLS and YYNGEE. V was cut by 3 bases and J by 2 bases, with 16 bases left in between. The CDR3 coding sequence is TGTGCCAGCAGCGATGAGGAGGGGGCGAACACAGATACGCAGTATTTT. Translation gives CASSDEEGANTDTQYF.

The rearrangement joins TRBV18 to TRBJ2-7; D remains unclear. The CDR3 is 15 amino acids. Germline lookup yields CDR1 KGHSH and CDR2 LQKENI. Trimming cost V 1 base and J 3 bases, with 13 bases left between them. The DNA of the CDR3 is TGTGCCAGCTCACCACTCCCCCACCTTCGCTACGAGCAGTACTTC. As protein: CASSPLPHLRYEQYF.

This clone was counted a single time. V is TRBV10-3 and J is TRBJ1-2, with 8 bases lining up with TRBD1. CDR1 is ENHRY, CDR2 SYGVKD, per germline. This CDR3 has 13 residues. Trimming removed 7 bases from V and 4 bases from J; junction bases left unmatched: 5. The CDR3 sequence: CAIMWTGPYGYTF. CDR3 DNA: TGTGCCATCATGTGGACAGGGCCCTATGGCTACACCTTC.

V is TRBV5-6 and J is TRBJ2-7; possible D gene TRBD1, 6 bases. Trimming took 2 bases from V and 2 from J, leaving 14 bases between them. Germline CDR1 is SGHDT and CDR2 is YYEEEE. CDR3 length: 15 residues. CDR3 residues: CASSFGTPGPYEQYF. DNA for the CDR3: TGTGCCAGCAGCTTCGGGACACCAGGACCCTACGAGCAGTACTTC.

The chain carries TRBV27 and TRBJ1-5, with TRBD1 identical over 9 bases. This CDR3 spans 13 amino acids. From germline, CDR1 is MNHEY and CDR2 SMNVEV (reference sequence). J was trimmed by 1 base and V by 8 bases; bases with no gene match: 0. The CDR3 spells CASGQGSNQPQHF. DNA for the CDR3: TGTGCCAGCGGACAGGGGAGCAATCAGCCCCAGCATTTT.

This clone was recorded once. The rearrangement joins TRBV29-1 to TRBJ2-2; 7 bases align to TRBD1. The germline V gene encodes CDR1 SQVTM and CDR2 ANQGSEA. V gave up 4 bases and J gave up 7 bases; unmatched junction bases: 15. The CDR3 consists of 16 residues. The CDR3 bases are TGCAGCGTTGTAGCTGAGGGGGCGGCCGTCCGCGGGGAGCTGTTTTTT. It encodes CSVVAEGAAVRGELFF.

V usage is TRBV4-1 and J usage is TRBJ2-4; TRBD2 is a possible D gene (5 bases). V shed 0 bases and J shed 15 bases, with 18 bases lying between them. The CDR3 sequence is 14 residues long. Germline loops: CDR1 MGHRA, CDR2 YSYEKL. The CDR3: CASSQDLRGQVPYF. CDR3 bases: TGCGCCAGCAGCCAAGATCTTCGGGGTCAAGTCCCGTACTTC.

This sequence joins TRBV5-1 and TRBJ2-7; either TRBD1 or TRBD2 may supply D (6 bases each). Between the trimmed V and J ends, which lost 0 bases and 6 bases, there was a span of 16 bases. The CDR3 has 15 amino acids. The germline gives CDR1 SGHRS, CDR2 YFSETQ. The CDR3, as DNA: TGCGCCAGCAGCTTGGTGGGGGGCCGAGGGGGCGAGCAGTACTTC. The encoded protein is CASSLVGGRGGEQYF.

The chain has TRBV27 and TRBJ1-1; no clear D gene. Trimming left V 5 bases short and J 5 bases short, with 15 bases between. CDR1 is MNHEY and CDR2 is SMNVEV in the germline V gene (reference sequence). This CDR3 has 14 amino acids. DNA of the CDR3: TGTGCCAGCAGTCTTCTAGGTCCGGGGACTGAAGCTTTCTTT. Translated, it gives CASSLLGPGTEAFF.